This TCR beta chain was captured in a study of beta chain features in type 1 diabetes. This clone has only a few counts. The antigen remains undetermined. The isolated RNA, all of it, was reverse transcribed, so expressed TCRB transcripts were what got sequenced. Libraries were prepared by immunoSEQ multiplex PCR; TCRdb keeps only in-frame clonotypes and omits some of them. Among some 360,000 clones listed, roughly a fifth were seen once. Trimming left V 6 bases short and J 6 bases short, with 11 bases between. The germline CDR1 and CDR2 sequences are MNHNY and SVGAGI (reference sequence). This CDR3 has 12 residues. Study results and limitations: Cells with high TCR expression could be over-represented by cDNA sequencing. Unsettled here was the matter of whether HLA type influences TCRB rearrangement. Within patients, naive, central memory and Treg TCRB repertoires seemed more similar than within healthy donors. Moderate but significant shortening of TCRB CDR3s was recorded in all four CD4+ subsets from Type 1 diabetes patients.

This TCR was sampled from a woman aged 18-35 years in good health. The chain couples TRBV6-6 to TRBJ1-2; D unclear. The material sequenced was naive CD4+ T cells from blood. The CDR3 is CASRSPPDGYTF. The DNA of the CDR3 is TGTGCCAGCAGATCCCCCCCAGATGGCTACACCTTC.